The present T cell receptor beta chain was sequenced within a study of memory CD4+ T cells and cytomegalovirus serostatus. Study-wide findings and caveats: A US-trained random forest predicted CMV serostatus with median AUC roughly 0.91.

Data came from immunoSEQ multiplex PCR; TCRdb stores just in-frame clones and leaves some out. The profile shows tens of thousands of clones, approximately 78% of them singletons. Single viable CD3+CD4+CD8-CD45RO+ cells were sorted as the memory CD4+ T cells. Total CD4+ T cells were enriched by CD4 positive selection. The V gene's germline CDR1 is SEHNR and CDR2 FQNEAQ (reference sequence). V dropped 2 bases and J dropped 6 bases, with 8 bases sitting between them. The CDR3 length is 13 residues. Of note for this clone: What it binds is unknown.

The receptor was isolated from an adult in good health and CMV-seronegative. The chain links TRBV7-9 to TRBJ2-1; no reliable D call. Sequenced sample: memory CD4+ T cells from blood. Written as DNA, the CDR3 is TGTGCCAGCAGCTTACTTGGCGGCAATGAGCAGTTCTTC. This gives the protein CASSLLGGNEQFF.